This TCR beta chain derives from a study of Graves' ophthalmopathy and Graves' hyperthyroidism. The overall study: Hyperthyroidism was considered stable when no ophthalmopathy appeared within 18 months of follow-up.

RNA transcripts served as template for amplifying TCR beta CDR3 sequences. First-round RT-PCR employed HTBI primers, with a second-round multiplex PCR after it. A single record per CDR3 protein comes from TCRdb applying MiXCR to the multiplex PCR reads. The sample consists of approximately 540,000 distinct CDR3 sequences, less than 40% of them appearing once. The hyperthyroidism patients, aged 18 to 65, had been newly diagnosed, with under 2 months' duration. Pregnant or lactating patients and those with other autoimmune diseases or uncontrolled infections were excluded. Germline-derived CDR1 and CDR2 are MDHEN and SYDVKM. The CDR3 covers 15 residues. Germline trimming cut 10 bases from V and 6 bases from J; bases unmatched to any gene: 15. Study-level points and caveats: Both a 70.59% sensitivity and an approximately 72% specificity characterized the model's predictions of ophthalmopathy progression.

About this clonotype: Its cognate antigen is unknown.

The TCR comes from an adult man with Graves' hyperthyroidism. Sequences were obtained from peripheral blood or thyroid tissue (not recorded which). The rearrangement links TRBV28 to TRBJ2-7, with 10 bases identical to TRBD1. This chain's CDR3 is CATTQGGQGSVEQYF. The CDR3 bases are TGTGCCACCACCCAAGGGGGACAGGGGTCGGTCGAGCAGTACTTC.